The sequence of this T cell receptor beta chain was determined in a study of blood T cell repertoires in COVID-19. Study-level background: Collection of acute and convalescent COVID-19 samples took place in the United States, Italy and Spain.

Assay: immunoSEQ multiplex PCR; the TCRdb copy retains only in-frame clones and omits some. The sample holds under 300,000 clones, 89% seen once. Symptom resolution, clearance, or two negative PCRs marked donors in Cohort 3 as recovered. This receptor was taken from a middle-aged woman who had recovered from COVID-19. Source material: PBMCs or T cells enriched from blood (not recorded which).

The chain's CDR3 is CASSPRLAAIYNEQFF. CDR3 nucleotide sequence: TGCGCCAGCAGCCCAAGACTAGCAGCAATCTACAATGAGCAGTTCTTC. The chain is built from TRBV5-1 and TRBJ2-1, with TRBD2 identical over 7 bases. This CDR3 has 16 amino acids. The J segment lost 3 bases and the V segment lost 4 bases, leaving 10 bases of the junction unmatched. Germline V gene sequence: CDR1 SGHRS, CDR2 YFSETQ.